Listed below are T cell receptor beta chains from one sample, sequenced in a study of blood T cell repertoires in COVID-19. The data were produced by immunoSEQ multiplex PCR, yet TCRdb's version contains in-frame clones alone and is incomplete. The sample holds under 200,000 clones, approximately 86% seen once. The sequenced sample consisted of PBMCs or T cells enriched from blood (not recorded which). These receptors all stem from a woman aged 40 to 50 in a cohort exposed to, infected with or recovered from COVID-19 (not recorded which). The CDR3 runs from the conserved cysteine through the conserved F or W. Each record gives: J gene, clone size, V gene, D gene, CDR3 DNA, CDR3 protein. The D gene is left open where the match is weak. Part of the rows lack a size; the others show once, few, many or a class for expanded clones.

TRBJ1-2 . TRBV10-3 TRBD1 TGTGCCATCGGGGACAGGGTCGGAAGCTACACCTTC CAIGDRVGSYTF
TRBJ2-1 . TRBV6-2/TRBV6-3 TRBD2 TGTGCCAGCAGCGAAATAGCGGGAGGGTACAATGAGCAGTTCTTC CASSEIAGGYNEQFF
TRBJ1-1 . TRBV5-1 TRBD1 TGCGCCAGCAGCCCCGTTCTACAGGGGGCCACTGAAGCTTTCTTT CASSPVLQGATEAFF
TRBJ1-5 few TRBV27 TRBD1 TGTGCCAGCAGTTTATCAGGGGGCCAGCAGCCCCAGCATTTT CASSLSGGQQPQHF
TRBJ1-2 . TRBV10-3 TRBD1 TGTGCCACACAGACAGGGATGGGTGGCTACACCTTC CATQTGMGGYTF
TRBJ2-2 . TRBV4-2 TRBD2 TGTGCCAGCAGCCAAGAGGTCGGGGGGGGATACACCGGGGAGCTGTTTTTT CASSQEVGGGYTGELFF
TRBJ1-2 . TRBV7-9 TRBD1 TGTGCCAGCAGCTCCTGGACAGGGGGAGGCTACACCTTC CASSSWTGGGYTF
TRBJ1-4 . TRBV4-1 . TGCGCCAGCAGCCTCCCGGCCCCAGGGTTCGGTGAAAAACTGTTTTTT CASSLPAPGFGEKLFF
TRBJ1-1 . TRBV27 . TGTGCCAGCAGCCCAGGGCTCGGGGGCACTGAAGCTTTCTTT CASSPGLGGTEAFF
TRBJ1-4 . TRBV21-1 . TGTGCCAGCAGCAAAGGTCAGGGCCAAGGGGAAAAACTGTTTTTT CASSKGQGQGEKLFF
TRBJ1-2 . TRBV28 . TGTGCCAGCAGTTTATCGTCAGGGGCTAACTATGGCTACACCTTC CASSLSSGANYGYTF
TRBJ1-2 . TRBV6-5 TRBD1 TGTGCCAGCAGACCTGACAGGGGTGGTGGCTACACCTTC CASRPDRGGGYTF
TRBJ2-3 . TRBV9 TRBD2 TGTGCCAGCAGCTCGACTAGCGGGGCCACAGATACGCAGTATTTT CASSSTSGATDTQYF
TRBJ2-1 once TRBV6-5 TRBD1 TGTGCCAGCAGTCTGGGACAGAGTGCCCAATGGGGGCAGTTCTTC CASSLGQSAQWGQFF
TRBJ1-3 . TRBV28 . TGTGCCAGCACTCGACTCACACGGGGGGCCTCTGGAAACACCATATATTTT CASTRLTRGASGNTIYF